This TCR beta chain is drawn from a study of T cells after somatic rescue of genetic block. Assay: immunoSEQ multiplex PCR; the TCRdb copy retains only in-frame clones and omits some. Among over 95,000 clones listed, about 90% were seen once. CDR1 is SNHLY and CDR2 is FYNNEI in the germline V gene. CDR3 length: 15 residues. Trimming cost V 6 bases and J 5 bases; bases outside gene matches: 12. This sequence originates from a woman aged 18-30 years. Sequenced input: peripheral blood mononuclear cells (PBMCs). The chain has TRBV2 and TRBJ2-5; TRBD2 aligns across 7 bases. The CDR3: CASSPGGAGEETQYF. CDR3 in DNA: TGTGCCAGCAGCCCCGGTGGGGCGGGGGAGGAGACCCAGTACTTC.